This T cell receptor beta chain was captured by sequencing in a study of shared clonotypes between healthy human individuals. Whole-study context: Three CD4 naive, three CD4 memory, two CD8 naive and one CD8 memory plate were used per donor.

Terminally differentiated effector memory CD45RA+ cells were excluded by CCR7 positive selection of CD45RO-negative cells. This clone came up a few times. The data were produced by immunoSEQ multiplex PCR, yet TCRdb's version contains in-frame clones alone and is incomplete. The repertoire holds millions of clones, with approximately 94% as singletons. The sequence came from a young man in good health. The material sequenced was naive CD8+ T cells sorted from blood.

Here the CDR3 DNA reads TGTGCCAGCAGTTACAAACGACTAGCGGAAGAGACCCAGTACTTC. Encoded protein: CASSYKRLAEETQYF. J is TRBJ2-5 and V is TRBV6-5, with 9 bases that match TRBD2. The CDR3 consists of 15 residues. J gave up 3 bases and V 2 bases, and 4 bases lay outside the gene matches. The germline gives CDR1 MNHEY, CDR2 SVGAGI.